This TCR beta chain was found in a study of CD8 T cells in Susac syndrome. With random hexamers, reverse transcription was performed on about 0.5 to 1 ug of RNA. TCRdb re-analysed the immunoSEQ multiplex PCR reads in MiXCR, keeping a single row per CDR3 protein. The sample lists around 130,000 distinct CDR3 sequences, more than 90% occurring once. This clonotype was observed a few times. This CDR3 is 15 amino acids long. With 4 bases removed from V and 3 bases from J, the gap between germline ends came to 17 bases. Germline values: CDR1 SGHNT, CDR2 YYREEE (reference sequence). Material for sequencing was CD4+ T cells from PBMCs. This sequence was found in a human donor in good health. This sequence joins TRBV5-4 and TRBJ2-7; D not resolved. The CDR3 protein is CASSPIRGRGYEQYF. The CDR3 coding sequence is TGTGCCAGCAGCCCTATCCGTGGAAGAGGCTACGAGCAGTACTTC.